These 32 T cell receptor beta chains came from one sample sequenced in a study of radiation and T cells in renal cell carcinoma. As for time point: baseline pretreatment blood. Treatment indicated: 15 Gy SBRT to primary tumor, nephrectomy 4 weeks later. Some clones are missing from TCRdb's copy, which holds only in-frame ones; the method was immunoSEQ multiplex PCR. Of 110,000 to 150,000 clones listed, roughly 80% are singletons. Sequences were derived from blood, sampled from a patient whose treatment included radiotherapy and nephrectomy. All receptors derive from a woman aged 45-65 years with renal cell carcinoma.

CDR3 bases: TGTGCCAGTAGTATGGGGGCGCGGGGAGATACGCAGTATTTT. Residues: CASSMGARGDTQYF. The chain employs TRBV19 and TRBJ2-3, with D perhaps assigned TRBD1 or TRBD2 (6 bases each). Trimming took off 3 bases at V and 5 bases at J, with 12 bases between the two ends. The CDR3 contains 14 residues. The germline gives CDR1 LNHDA, CDR2 SQIVND (reference sequence).

This clone was seen more than once but under ten times. The chain carries TRBV20-1 and TRBJ1-1; 7 positions agree with TRBD1. CDR1 is DFQATT and CDR2 is SNEGSKA in the germline V gene (reference sequence). Trimming at V came to 6 bases and at J to 10 bases, leaving 8 bases not matched to a gene. This CDR3 contains 11 residues. CDR3 DNA: TGCAGTGCAACAGACAGGGACTTAGCTTTCTTT. It translates to CSATDRDLAFF.

This chain links TRBV6-1 with TRBJ1-2; TRBD1 matches 7 bases. This CDR3 region has 14 residues. Germline loops: CDR1 MNHNS, CDR2 SASEGT. V trimming: 6 bases; J trimming: 0 bases; junction bases outside the gene matches: 4. This chain's CDR3 is CASRGTETNYGYTF. CDR3 bases: TGTGCCAGCAGGGGGACAGAAACTAACTATGGCTACACCTTC.

The chain recombines TRBV4-3 with TRBJ2-6; D may be TRBD2 (5 bases). The CDR3 totals 16 residues. The ends were cut back, 1 base at V and 3 bases at J, with 10 bases in the middle. Germline-derived CDR1 and CDR2 are LGHNA and YSLEER. DNA for the CDR3: TGCGCCAGCAGCCAAGTTGGCGGAGGTGGGGCCAACGTCCTGACTTTC. It specifies CASSQVGGGGANVLTF.

The rearrangement joins TRBV4-3 to TRBJ1-5; D not certain. The V end was cut by 0 bases, the J end by 6 bases, with 9 bases between. Germline V lookup: CDR1 LGHNA, CDR2 YSLEER. This CDR3 region has 14 residues. The CDR3 sequence is CASSQDLGGQPQHF. DNA of the CDR3: TGCGCCAGCAGCCAAGATCTTGGCGGTCAGCCCCAGCATTTT.

V gene TRBV5-1 combines with J gene TRBJ2-5, with D maybe TRBD2 (7 bases). CDR1 is SGHRS and CDR2 is YFSETQ in the germline V gene. The ends were cut back, 7 bases at V and 1 base at J, with 11 bases in the middle. This CDR3 region has 13 residues. The CDR3 loop is CASLGGAQETQYF. In DNA form, the CDR3 reads TGCGCCAGCCTAGGGGGGGCCCAAGAGACCCAGTACTTC.

The genes are TRBV7-6 and TRBJ1-2; weak D call: TRBD1 (5 bases). Per the germline V gene, CDR1 is SGHVS and CDR2 is FNYEAQ. Trimming removed 5 bases from V and 4 bases from J, with 8 bases in between. The CDR3 has 12 amino acids. CDR3 amino acids: CASSAGSYGYTF. For the CDR3, the DNA is TGTGCCAGCAGCGCAGGGTCCTATGGCTACACCTTC.

The chain recombines TRBV4-3 with TRBJ2-7, with a tentative D call TRBD2 (6 bases). Germline CDR1 LGHNA, CDR2 YSLEER. V was cut by 2 bases and J by 2 bases, with 19 bases left in between. The CDR3 contains 17 residues. The CDR3 protein is CASSQTPAAGGTYEQYF. The CDR3 DNA follows: TGCGCCAGCAGCCAAACTCCGGCCGCAGGAGGGACCTACGAGCAGTACTTC.

V gene TRBV6-5 combines with J gene TRBJ1-1, with 7 bases identical to TRBD1. The CDR3 has 13 residues. CDR1 is MNHEY and CDR2 is SVGAGI in the germline V gene. V dropped 6 bases and J dropped 4; count of bases not matched to a gene: 5. CDR3 DNA: TGTGCCAGCAGGCGACAGGGAGGCACTGAAGCTTTCTTT. Encoded protein: CASRRQGGTEAFF.

V and J are TRBV5-1 and TRBJ1-2; TRBD1 might be the D (5 bases). The CDR3 contains 15 residues. The V end was cut by 5 bases, the J end by 1 base, with 15 bases between. The germline CDR1 and CDR2 sequences are SGHRS and YFSETQ. The CDR3 DNA reads TGCGCCAGCAGGGGGGAAAACCTGAATAACTATGGCTACACCTTC. It specifies CASRGENLNNYGYTF.

The chain recombines TRBV18 with TRBJ2-7; D is unclear. Trimming shortened V by 2 bases and J by 3 bases, and 2 bases separated the two germline ends. The CDR3 sequence is 11 residues long. CDR1 is KGHSH and CDR2 is LQKENI in the germline V gene. CDR3 sequence reads: CASSPNYEQYF. The CDR3 nucleotides are TGTGCCAGCTCACCAAACTACGAGCAGTACTTC.

V usage is TRBV4-1 and J usage is TRBJ1-2; possibly TRBD1 for D (6 bases). With 4 bases removed from V and 7 bases from J, the gap between germline ends came to 16 bases. Per germline, CDR1 MGHRA and CDR2 YSYEKL. The length of the CDR3 is 14 residues. DNA of the CDR3: TGCGCCAGCAGCCCGAGGGGGGGCTTGGCTGGCTACACCTTC. It codes for CASSPRGGLAGYTF.

V gene TRBV11-3 combines with J gene TRBJ2-4; D might be TRBD1 or TRBD2, each matching 5 bases. Germline CDR1 reads SGHNT; CDR2 reads YENEEA. This CDR3 has 12 amino acids. Trimming pared 5 bases from V and 5 bases from J, leaving 7 bases between. The DNA for the CDR3 is TGTGCCAGCAGCCGAGGGGAAAACATTCAGTACTTC. Residues: CASSRGENIQYF.

This sequence joins TRBV13 and TRBJ2-5; D is uncertain. Germline V lookup: CDR1 PRHDT, CDR2 FYEKMQ (reference sequence). Trimming pared 5 bases from V and 5 bases from J, leaving 12 bases between. The CDR3 length is 13 residues. This CDR3 is CASSPKEGETQYF. The CDR3 coding sequence is TGTGCCAGCAGCCCGAAGGAAGGGGAGACCCAGTACTTC.

The chain links TRBV5-1 to TRBJ1-3; no clear D gene. CDR3 length: 14 residues. V lost 0 bases and J lost 2, with 6 bases in between. Germline V lookup: CDR1 SGHRS, CDR2 YFSETQ. The CDR3 DNA reads TGCGCCAGCAGCTTGGAGGGTACTGGAAACACCATATATTTT. This encodes CASSLEGTGNTIYF.

The chain recombines TRBV4-3 with TRBJ1-3, with TRBD1 identical over 10 bases. This CDR3 region has 18 residues. V shed 1 base, J shed 0 bases, and the junction held 6 bases outside the gene matches. The germline gives CDR1 LGHNA, CDR2 YSLEER. The chain's CDR3 is CASSQAGTGAASGNTIYF. DNA for the CDR3: TGCGCCAGCAGCCAAGCCGGGACAGGGGCTGCCTCTGGAAACACCATATATTTT.

This clone appeared a single time. The V and J genes are TRBV4-3 and TRBJ2-7, with 12 bases lining up with TRBD1. V dropped 1 base and J dropped 5; count of bases not matched to a gene: 9. Germline values: CDR1 LGHNA, CDR2 YSLEER. This CDR3 has 17 amino acids. CDR3 region: CASSQASPGTGGNEQYF. CDR3 bases: TGCGCCAGCAGCCAAGCATCTCCCGGGACAGGGGGCAACGAGCAGTACTTC.

This clone was recorded once. V gene TRBV25-1 combines with J gene TRBJ2-7; perhaps TRBD1 as D (5 bases). The CDR3 consists of 14 residues. Germline V gene lookup returns CDR1 MGHDK and CDR2 SYGVNS. Between the trimmed V and J ends, which lost 4 bases and 13 bases, there was a span of 23 bases. In nucleotides, the CDR3 is TGTGCCAGCAGTGGGTTGCGGAGTGATGGGGCAAACTACTTC. It translates to CASSGLRSDGANYF.

This clone occurred once. The rearrangement links TRBV5-1 to TRBJ1-1; D is unclear. Germline lookup yields CDR1 SGHRS and CDR2 YFSETQ. The V gene lost 4 bases and the J gene lost 7 bases, with 14 bases spanning the gap. The CDR3 has 13 residues. The CDR3 DNA reads TGCGCCAGCAGCCCTCTGAGAGGTGATGAAGCTTTCTTT. Amino acid sequence: CASSPLRGDEAFF. The whole variable domain, filled in from reference TRBV5-1 and TRBJ1-1, reads KAGVTQTPRYLIKTRGQQVTLSCSPISGHRSVSWYQQTPGQGLQFLFEYFSETQRNKGNFPGRFSGRQFSNSRSEMNVSTLELGDSALYLCASSPLRGDEAFFGQGTRLTVV.

This clone was recorded a few times. The chain recombines TRBV7-2 with TRBJ2-7, with TRBD1 as a possible D gene (5 bases). V was trimmed by 1 base and J by 11 bases, leaving 9 bases between them. This CDR3 has 11 residues. Germline lookup yields CDR1 SGHTA and CDR2 FQGNSA. The CDR3 DNA sequence: TGTGCCAGCAGCTTAGGACAGACGGAGTACTTC. Protein: CASSLGQTEYF.

The V gene is TRBV19, the J gene TRBJ1-4; D is possibly TRBD1 (5 bases). The germline CDR1 and CDR2 sequences are LNHDA and SQIVND (reference sequence). Trimming pared 7 bases from V and 6 bases from J, leaving 12 bases between. This CDR3 spans 13 amino acids. CDR3 amino acids: CASNAGLDEKLFF. The DNA of the CDR3 is TGTGCCAGTAACGCAGGGTTAGATGAAAAACTGTTTTTT.

This clone was detected once. The chain joins TRBV15 to TRBJ2-1; 7 nucleotides match TRBD2. This CDR3 is built from 15 residues. The trim removed 0 bases at V and 5 bases at J, leaving 4 bases unmatched. Germline lookup yields CDR1 LNHNV and CDR2 YYDKDF (reference sequence). DNA for the CDR3: TGTGCCACCAGCAGAGATCGAGGGACTAACAATGAGCAGTTCTTC. Translated, it gives CATSRDRGTNNEQFF.

As to this clone: Other nucleotide sequences from this sample produce the same CDR3. The genes are TRBV6-5 and TRBJ1-5, with D unclear. CDR1 is MNHEY, CDR2 SVGAGI, per germline. Trimming cost V 0 bases and J 0 bases, with 3 bases left between them. The CDR3 spans 14 residues. Here the CDR3 reads CASSYSFSNQPQHF. CDR3 nucleotides: TGTGCCAGCAGTTACTCCTTTAGCAATCAGCCCCAGCATTTT.

The genes are TRBV15 and TRBJ2-5; 14 bases line up with TRBD2. V shed 5 bases, J shed 5 bases, and the junction held 7 bases outside the gene matches. The CDR3 is made up of 16 amino acids. From germline, CDR1 is LNHNV and CDR2 YYDKDF (reference sequence). The CDR3 DNA reads as TGTGCCACCAGCCGCAGACTAGCGGGAGGGCTGGAGACCCAGTACTTC. Protein product: CATSRRLAGGLETQYF.

In this sample, this clone turned up once. V usage is TRBV11-2 and J usage is TRBJ1-2, with D uncertain. This CDR3 has 12 amino acids. V lost 5 bases, J lost 8 bases, and 12 bases lay in between. The germline V gene encodes CDR1 SGHAT and CDR2 FQNNGV. In DNA, the CDR3 is TGTGCCAGCAGCGGTTCGGCGGGGGGCTACACCTTC. Translation gives CASSGSAGGYTF.

This chain connects TRBV4-2 to TRBJ2-3; maybe TRBD1 (5 bases). Germline assignment: CDR1 LGHNA and CDR2 YNFKEQ. The CDR3 length is 17 residues. Trimming removed 1 base at V and 10 bases at J, with 24 bases between. The CDR3 region has the DNA TGTGCCAGCAGCCAAGGGAGTCAGGGTAGGGCGAAAATGTCGCAGTATTTT. Translating gives CASSQGSQGRAKMSQYF.

This rearrangement joins TRBV10-3 to TRBJ1-2; D perhaps matches TRBD1 (5 bases). V was cut by 4 bases and J by 3 bases, with 15 bases left in between. The CDR3 covers 15 residues. Germline loops: CDR1 ENHRY, CDR2 SYGVKD. The CDR3 DNA follows: TGTGCCATCAGTGGGGGGGACGGCAGGGACTATGGCTACACCTTC. Its translation: CAISGGDGRDYGYTF.

The rearrangement joins TRBV6-6 to TRBJ1-5; 8 nucleotides line up with TRBD1. The CDR3 consists of 15 residues. From germline, CDR1 is MNHNY and CDR2 SVGAGI (reference sequence). After removal of 5 bases from V and 2 bases from J, the junction contained 5 bases not matched to a gene. CDR3 residues: CASSAGGAGNQPQHF. Written as DNA, the CDR3 is TGTGCCAGCAGTGCAGGGGGCGCGGGCAATCAGCCCCAGCATTTT.

The chain links TRBV7-2 to TRBJ1-6, with 11 bases that match TRBD1. The CDR3 loop spans 15 amino acids. V dropped 6 bases and J dropped 9; count of bases not matched to a gene: 7. The germline V gene has CDR1 SGHTA and CDR2 FQGNSA. The CDR3 nucleotides read TGTGCCAGCAGTCGGGGACAGGGGGTTGTTTCACCCCTCCACTTT. Translated: CASSRGQGVVSPLHF.

This clone was detected only once. The J gene is TRBJ2-6, the V gene TRBV30; no reliable D call. This CDR3 has 15 residues. Germline-derived CDR1 and CDR2 are GTSNPN and SVGIG (reference sequence). V was clipped by 0 bases and J by 2 bases, with 8 bases between them. Written as DNA, the CDR3 is TGTGCCTGGAGTGTCAAACTGGCTGGGGCCAACGTCCTGACTTTC. Translated, it gives CAWSVKLAGANVLTF. The full variable domain, rest sourced from reference TRBV30 and TRBJ2-6, is SQTIHQWPATLVQPVGSPLSLECTVEGTSNPNLYWYRQAAGRGLQLLFYSVGIGQISSEVPQNLSASRPQDRQFILSSKKLLLSDSGFYLCAWSVKLAGANVLTFGAGSRLTVL.

This chain uses TRBV27 with TRBJ1-5, with 10 nucleotides matching TRBD1. Trimming at V came to 4 bases and at J to 6 bases, leaving 9 bases not matched to a gene. This CDR3 is built from 16 residues. Germline loops: CDR1 MNHEY, CDR2 SMNVEV (reference sequence). In DNA form, the CDR3 reads TGTGCCAGCAGTTCCCATCGGGACAGGGGATTTCAGCCCCAGCATTTT. This sequence encodes CASSSHRDRGFQPQHF.

The chain employs TRBV18 and TRBJ2-7, with 10 bases matching TRBD2. This CDR3 region has 13 residues. Germline CDR1 reads KGHSH; CDR2 reads LQKENI. V lost 3 bases, J lost 5 bases, and 1 base stayed unmatched. The CDR3 sequence: CASSPGTSDEQYF. In DNA form, the CDR3 reads TGTGCCAGCTCACCCGGGACTAGCGACGAGCAGTACTTC.